The sequence of this TCR beta chain was determined in a study of somatic mutations in cytotoxic T cells in rheumatoid arthritis. Study findings and constraints: A rise in CD8+ clonality with age was seen in rheumatoid arthritis patients but not in healthy controls.

As for this clone: Its antigen remains unknown.

Each population, CD4+ and CD8+ cells, was isolated by positive magnetic bead selection and checked for purity by flow cytometry. V was pared by 8 bases and J by 7 bases, with 11 bases between. The CDR3 is made up of 11 amino acids. Germline V gene sequence: CDR1 MDHEN, CDR2 SYDVKM. Using immunoSEQ multiplex PCR, the repertoire was profiled, and TCRdb retains in-frame clones only, with some absent. Counted here are around 23,000 clones, under 75% occurring once; the ten biggest clones make up roughly 8.9%. The genes are TRBV28 and TRBJ1-1; the D is unclear. The clonotype was recovered from a woman under 30 in good health. Source material: CD8+ T cells sorted from blood. DNA of the CDR3: TGTGCCAGCTCAAATGGAATTGAAGCTTTCTTT. Encoded protein: CASSNGIEAFF.